One sample yielded the 7 T cell receptor beta chains listed below, sequenced in a study of shared clonotypes between healthy human individuals. Here immunoSEQ multiplex PCR was the method, and the copy in TCRdb shows in-frame clones only, minus some. Counted here are millions of clones, more than 90% occurring once; the ten biggest clones make up over 0.12%. What was sequenced was naive CD4+ T cells sorted from blood. Subset given: CD45RA+ positively selected. These TCRs come from a man younger than 30 in good health.

This rearrangement joins TRBV11-2 to TRBJ2-7, with 10 bases matching TRBD2. CDR3 length: 17 residues. CDR1 SGHAT and CDR2 FQNNGV come from the germline V gene. Losses at the gene ends were 5 bases for V and 6 bases for J; bases not matched to a gene: 16. This CDR3 reads CASSKLAGASPFREQYF. CDR3 bases: TGTGCCAGCAGCAAGCTAGCGGGGGCCAGCCCTTTCCGCGAGCAGTACTTC.

The rearrangement links TRBV4-2 to TRBJ1-2; possible D gene TRBD1, 5 bases. V lost 4 bases and J lost 6, with 15 bases in between. The CDR3 consists of 14 residues. Per the germline V gene, CDR1 is LGHNA and CDR2 is YNFKEQ. Written as DNA, the CDR3 is TGTGCCAGCAGCCGAGACGGCGGGGACGATGGCTACACCTTC. Its protein product is CASSRDGGDDGYTF.

The chain carries TRBV7-9 and TRBJ2-1; 8 bases agree with TRBD2. Trimming took 3 bases from V and 3 from J; bases not matched to a gene: 4. From germline, CDR1 is SEHNR and CDR2 FQNEAQ (reference sequence). The length of the CDR3 is 15 residues. The CDR3 region is CASSFRSGGYNEQFF. CDR3 coding DNA: TGTGCCAGCAGCTTCAGGAGCGGGGGCTACAATGAGCAGTTCTTC.

This clone was seen only once. Other DNA sequences within the sample encode an identical CDR3. The chain combines TRBV4-3 with TRBJ1-5, with D unclear. The CDR3 covers 14 residues. Looked up from germline, CDR1 is LGHNA and CDR2 is YSLEER. V was trimmed by 0 bases and J by 6 bases, leaving 9 bases between them. The CDR3 here is CASSQEGSGQPQHF. The CDR3 DNA follows: TGCGCCAGCAGCCAAGAAGGTAGTGGTCAGCCCCAGCATTTT.

The gene calls are TRBV7-9 and TRBJ2-5, with 9 bases aligning to TRBD1. Germline V lookup: CDR1 SEHNR, CDR2 FQNEAQ (reference sequence). CDR3 length: 19 residues. V dropped 4 bases and J dropped 5; count of bases not matched to a gene: 20. CDR3 sequence: CASSSPAGQGILRGETQYF. As DNA, the CDR3 is TGTGCCAGCAGCTCGCCCGCGGGACAGGGAATCCTGAGGGGGGAGACCCAGTACTTC.

This clone was picked up one time. The rearrangement links TRBV11-2 to TRBJ1-6; D ambiguous. This CDR3 is built from 15 residues. Trimming cost V 5 bases and J 3 bases, with 11 bases left between them. Germline values: CDR1 SGHAT, CDR2 FQNNGV. The CDR3 bases are TGTGCCAGCAGCCAGTCCGCCCACTATAATTCACCCCTCCACTTT. Amino acids: CASSQSAHYNSPLHF.

The chain couples TRBV10-2 to TRBJ1-1, with D perhaps TRBD1 (5 bases). Germline assignment: CDR1 WSHSY and CDR2 SAAADI. The CDR3 runs 14 residues. Between the trimmed V and J ends, which lost 6 bases and 4 bases, there was a span of 15 bases. CDR3 amino acids: CASRPGPNPTEAFF. The CDR3 bases are TGCGCCAGCAGACCGGGACCGAACCCCACTGAAGCTTTCTTT.